This T cell receptor beta chain came from a study of blood T cell repertoires in COVID-19. Germline CDR1 and CDR2: MNHEY and SMNVEV (reference sequence). This CDR3 region has 18 residues. V shed 4 bases, J shed 4 bases, and the junction held 18 bases outside the gene matches. Produced via immunoSEQ multiplex PCR; TCRdb's table is partial and in-frame only. The repertoire holds about 440,000 clones, with 80% to 95% as singletons. The sequencing input was PBMCs or T cells enriched from blood (not recorded which). The receptor was isolated from a man between 18 and 35 years old who had recovered from COVID-19. The chain employs TRBV27 and TRBJ1-2; 7 bases match TRBD1. This CDR3 reads CASSSRLRGRGSSYGYTF. CDR3 nucleotide sequence: TGTGCCAGCAGTTCCCGTTTGAGGGGGCGCGGTTCGAGCTATGGCTACACCTTC.